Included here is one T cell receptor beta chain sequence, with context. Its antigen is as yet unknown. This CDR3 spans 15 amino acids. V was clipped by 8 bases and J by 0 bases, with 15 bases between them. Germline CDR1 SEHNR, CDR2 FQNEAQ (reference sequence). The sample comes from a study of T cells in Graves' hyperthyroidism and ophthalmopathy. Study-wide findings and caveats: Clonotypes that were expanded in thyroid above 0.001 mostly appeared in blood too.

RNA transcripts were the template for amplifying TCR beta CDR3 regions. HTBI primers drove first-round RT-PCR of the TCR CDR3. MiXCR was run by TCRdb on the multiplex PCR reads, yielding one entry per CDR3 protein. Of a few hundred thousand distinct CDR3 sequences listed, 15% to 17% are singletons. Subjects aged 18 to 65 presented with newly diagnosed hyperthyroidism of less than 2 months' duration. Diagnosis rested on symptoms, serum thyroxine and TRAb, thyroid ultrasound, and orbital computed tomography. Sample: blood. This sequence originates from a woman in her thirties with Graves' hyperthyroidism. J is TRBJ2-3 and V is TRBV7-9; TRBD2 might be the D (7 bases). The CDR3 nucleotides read TGTGCCAGCCGTCTTGGGGGGGGCAGCACAGATACGCAGTATTTT. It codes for CASRLGGGSTDTQYF. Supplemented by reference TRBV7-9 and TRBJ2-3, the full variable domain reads DTGVSQNPRHKITKRGQNVTFRCDPISEHNRLYWYRQTLGQGPEFLTYFQNEAQLEKSRLLSDRFSAERPKGSFSTLEIQRTEQGDSAMYLCASRLGGGSTDTQYFGPGTRLTVL.